What follows describes a single T cell receptor (beta chain). The sample comes from a study of blood T cell repertoires in COVID-19. Turning to the study itself: PBMCs, B-cell-depleted T cells, or T cells were the source of the cDNA or gDNA that made up the material.

This table comes from immunoSEQ multiplex PCR, and its TCRdb copy is limited to in-frame clones, with some not included. In the table there are over 150,000 clones, approximately 90% of which are singletons. Input material: peripheral blood. The clonotype originates from a woman aged 18-29 years who had recovered from COVID-19.

The CDR3 loop reads CASRNQGPATNEKLFF. As DNA, the CDR3 is TGTGCCAGTAGAAATCAGGGGCCTGCAACTAATGAAAAACTGTTTTTT. V usage is TRBV19 and J usage is TRBJ1-4; a weak D match, TRBD1 (6 bases). The germline V gene encodes CDR1 LNHDA and CDR2 SQIVND (reference sequence). The CDR3 has 16 residues. V lost 6 bases, J lost 0 bases, and 14 bases lay in between.